What follows are 23 T cell receptor beta chains derived from one specimen sequenced in a study of cytomegalovirus exposure and HLA in healthy donors (dated by TCRdb to the late 2010s). Libraries were prepared through the immunoSEQ multiplex PCR assay. The clones in this table, taken by TCRdb from immuneACCESS, are in-frame only. Not every clone is retained; where verified, under half of the shortfall comes from an unresolved V gene, and the cause of the rest is unknown. The sample table records some 150,000 clones; 91% of these occur just once. Under 0.8% of the sample is in the top ten clones. Sequencing was carried out using PBMCs. Receptors were obtained from a man aged 18 to 30 in good health and CMV-seronegative.

This clone was seen just once. The chain joins TRBV10-3 to TRBJ1-4; 9 bases align to TRBD1. Germline trimming cut 2 bases from V and 2 bases from J; bases unmatched to any gene: 6. The CDR3 has 17 amino acids. CDR1 is ENHRY and CDR2 is SYGVKD in the germline V gene. The CDR3 DNA is TGTGCCATCAGTGAGCTCCGGACAGGGGCTACTAATGAAAAACTGTTTTTT. Its protein product is CAISELRTGATNEKLFF.

The chain carries TRBV19 and TRBJ1-1, with D unclear. This CDR3 has 13 residues. Germline V gives CDR1 LNHDA, CDR2 SQIVND (reference sequence). Trimming took 4 bases from V and 5 from J, leaving 11 bases between them. CDR3 sequence (DNA): TGTGCCAGTAGTACCGGGAGTGGGACTGAAGCTTTCTTT. Its translation: CASSTGSGTEAFF. The full variable domain, rest sourced from reference TRBV19 and TRBJ1-1, is DGGITQSPKYLFRKEGQNVTLSCEQNLNHDAMYWYRQDPGQGLRLIYYSQIVNDFQKGDIAEGYSVSREKKESFPLTVTSAQKNPTAFYLCASSTGSGTEAFFGQGTRLTVV.

The chain carries TRBV6-5 and TRBJ1-5; a weak D match, TRBD1 (5 bases). Germline CDR1 is MNHEY and CDR2 is SVGAGI. The CDR3 runs 16 residues. The germline V and J ends were trimmed by 4 bases and 9 bases, with 22 bases remaining between them. CDR3 nucleotides: TGTGCCAGCAGTTTATCCGCGACAGCAGACGGGCCGCCCCAGCATTTT. It is translated as CASSLSATADGPPQHF.

The V call is TRBV7-8, the J call TRBJ2-2; D may be TRBD2 (6 bases). Trimming took 3 bases from V and 7 from J, leaving 18 bases between them. Per germline, CDR1 SGHVS and CDR2 FQNEAQ. The CDR3 spans 16 residues. The CDR3 DNA reads as TGTGCCAGCAGCTTGAATTGGGGAGGCAAGGTCGGGGAGCTGTTTTTT. Protein product: CASSLNWGGKVGELFF.

The V gene is TRBV5-8, the J gene TRBJ2-2; possible D gene TRBD1, 6 bases. The ends were cut back, 3 bases at V and 4 bases at J, with 13 bases in the middle. This CDR3 region has 15 residues. The germline V gene encodes CDR1 SGHTS and CDR2 YDEGEE. Here the CDR3 reads CASSYSGTSTGELFF. CDR3 coding DNA: TGTGCCAGCAGCTACTCCGGGACAAGCACCGGGGAGCTGTTTTTT.

The J gene is TRBJ1-6, the V gene TRBV5-1; 9 positions match TRBD1. The V gene's germline CDR1 is SGHRS and CDR2 YFSETQ. The ends lost 2 bases at V and 6 bases at J; junction bases unmatched: 6. The CDR3 has 16 residues. The CDR3 sequence is CASSLGGTGSNSPLHF. CDR3 nucleotide sequence: TGCGCCAGCAGCTTAGGAGGGACAGGGTCTAATTCACCCCTCCACTTT.

The chain employs TRBV6-5 and TRBJ2-1; 8 nucleotides align to TRBD2. V was clipped by 2 bases and J by 4 bases; unmatched bases: 7. Per germline, CDR1 MNHEY and CDR2 SVGAGI. The CDR3 length is 16 residues. CDR3 loop: CASSYRGLAAYNEQFF. The CDR3 region has the DNA TGTGCCAGCAGTTACCGCGGACTAGCAGCTTACAATGAGCAGTTCTTC.

The V call is TRBV11-3, the J call TRBJ1-3; 7 nucleotides line up with TRBD1. CDR1 and CDR2 from the germline V gene are SGHNT and YENEEA. V trimming: 0 bases; J trimming: 0 bases; junction bases outside the gene matches: 11. This CDR3 contains 19 residues. The CDR3 region is CASSLDQGGTESSGNTIYF. The CDR3 DNA reads TGTGCCAGCAGCTTAGATCAAGGTGGGACAGAGAGCTCTGGAAACACCATATATTTT.

The chain carries TRBV7-9 and TRBJ1-1; no clear D gene. V lost 3 bases to trimming and J lost 7 bases, with 6 bases between them. The CDR3 is 11 amino acids. The germline V gene has CDR1 SEHNR and CDR2 FQNEAQ (reference sequence). The CDR3 DNA sequence: TGTGCCAGCAGCTTTTCGGGTGAAGCTTTCTTT. Translating gives CASSFSGEAFF. Full variable domain (remainder filled in from reference TRBV7-9 and TRBJ1-1): DTGVSQNPRHKITKRGQNVTFRCDPISEHNRLYWYRQTLGQGPEFLTYFQNEAQLEKSRLLSDRFSAERPKGSFSTLEIQRTEQGDSAMYLCASSFSGEAFFGQGTRLTVV.

The genes are TRBV7-8 and TRBJ2-7; TRBD1 matches at 12 bases. V lost 8 bases and J lost 6; bases outside the gene matches: 23. The CDR3 spans 19 residues. Per germline, CDR1 SGHVS and CDR2 FQNEAQ. DNA for the CDR3: TGTGCCAGCGGTAGGGACAGGGGGCATCAGCGCCCCCCGCTCGGCGAGCAGTACGTC. This translates into CASGRDRGHQRPPLGEQYV.

V usage is TRBV5-1 and J usage is TRBJ1-4; 7 nucleotides line up with TRBD1. Germline CDR1 is SGHRS and CDR2 is YFSETQ. The CDR3 is 14 residues long. The trim removed 2 bases at V and 6 bases at J, leaving 4 bases unmatched. CDR3 nucleotides: TGCGCCAGCAGCTTACGTACAGGGGATGAAAAACTGTTTTTT. It is translated as CASSLRTGDEKLFF.

This clone was detected only a few times. The V call is TRBV5-6, the J call TRBJ2-3, with 15 bases fitting TRBD2. The length of the CDR3 is 19 residues. Germline-derived CDR1 and CDR2 are SGHDT and YYEEEE. J lost 6 bases, V lost 3 bases, and 14 bases had no gene match. CDR3 loop: CASSWGLAGGIPRPDTQYF. The CDR3 nucleotides read TGTGCCAGCAGCTGGGGACTAGCGGGAGGAATACCCCGCCCCGATACGCAGTATTTT.

The chain has TRBV25-1 and TRBJ2-3; TRBD2 is a possible D gene (5 bases). The CDR3 is made up of 14 amino acids. Germline V gene sequence: CDR1 MGHDK, CDR2 SYGVNS. Trimming cost V 4 bases and J 0 bases, with 8 bases left between them. CDR3 coding DNA: TGTGCCAGCAGTGCAAGCGGAAGCACAGATACGCAGTATTTT. Its protein is CASSASGSTDTQYF.

V gene TRBV19 combines with J gene TRBJ2-7, with no clear D. The germline V and J ends were trimmed by 2 bases and 4 bases, with 9 bases remaining between them. The CDR3 is made up of 13 amino acids. Germline CDR1 and CDR2: LNHDA and SQIVND (reference sequence). CDR3 protein: CASSITVEYEQYF. The CDR3 DNA reads TGTGCCAGTAGTATAACAGTCGAGTACGAGCAGTACTTC.

This clone was counted between two and nine times. This chain joins TRBV6-1 and TRBJ2-7; D is possibly TRBD2 (5 bases). Trimming cost V 0 bases and J 6 bases, with 15 bases left between them. CDR3 length: 15 residues. Germline CDR1 is MNHNS and CDR2 is SASEGT. The CDR3 bases are TGTGCCAGCAGTGAAGCTGAGGGAGCCATTAGCGAGCAGTACTTC. Protein sequence: CASSEAEGAISEQYF.

The DNA of the CDR3 is TGTGCCAGCAGCCAAAATAGAGTAAATGAGCAGTTCTTC. This codes for CASSQNRVNEQFF. The chain combines TRBV4-2 with TRBJ2-1; D not certain. V gave up 2 bases and J gave up 7 bases, with 9 bases separating them. Germline loops: CDR1 LGHNA, CDR2 YNFKEQ. This CDR3 spans 13 amino acids.

This clone was seen at least ten times. The V and J genes are TRBV15 and TRBJ1-2; 7 bases are a match to TRBD1. This CDR3 is 18 amino acids long. Germline V gene data show CDR1 as LNHNV and CDR2 as YYDKDF (reference sequence). V shed 0 bases and J 1 base; nucleotides not matched to a gene: 11. The CDR3 sequence is CATSRDRGYGSGNYGYTF. The CDR3, as DNA: TGTGCCACCAGCAGAGACAGGGGGTATGGGTCCGGTAACTATGGCTACACCTTC.

The chain couples TRBV6-5 to TRBJ1-5; D unresolved. The CDR3 totals 15 residues. Looked up from germline, CDR1 is MNHEY and CDR2 is SVGAGI. V was pared by 0 bases and J by 9 bases, with 15 bases between. This CDR3 is CASSYSGDGYGPQHF. The CDR3 region has the DNA TGTGCCAGCAGTTACTCGGGAGACGGTTATGGGCCCCAGCATTTT.

J is TRBJ1-2 and V is TRBV21-1; the D call of TRBD1 is as the table states it, not checked on the DNA. TRBV21-1 is termed a pseudogene. The length of the CDR3 is 16 residues. The CDR3 sequence: CASSKVGWTRLYGYTF. For the CDR3, the DNA is TGTGCCAGCAGCAAAGTTGGGTGGACAAGACTCTATGGCTACACCTTC.

The rearrangement joins TRBV7-2 to TRBJ1-2; the match to TRBD1 covers 11 bases. V was clipped by 5 bases and J by 5 bases; unmatched bases: 7. From germline, CDR1 is SGHTA and CDR2 FQGNSA. The CDR3 runs to 15 residues. The chain's CDR3 is CASSTRTGGGYGYTF. The DNA of the CDR3 is TGTGCCAGCAGCACCAGGACAGGGGGCGGGTATGGCTACACCTTC.

Comments on this clone: A clone one base away is much larger, so this may be a read error. The CDR3 nucleotides read TGTGCCACCAGCAGTGACAGCTCTGGGGCCAACGTCCTGACTTTC. Translating it yields CATSSDSSGANVLTF. The chain is built from TRBV15 and TRBJ2-6; possible D gene TRBD1, 5 bases. The CDR3 spans 15 residues. V lost 3 bases to trimming and J lost 0 bases, with 6 bases between them. Per the germline V gene, CDR1 is LNHNV and CDR2 is YYDKDF (reference sequence).

The CDR3 sequence is CASSPGTGPGNTIYF. CDR3 DNA sequence: TGTGCCAGCAGCCCCGGGACAGGCCCTGGAAACACCATATATTTT. This chain links TRBV13 with TRBJ1-3; TRBD1 matches 8 bases. The CDR3 loop spans 15 amino acids. Germline V CDR1 and CDR2: PRHDT, FYEKMQ (reference sequence). J was trimmed by 2 bases and V by 5 bases; bases with no gene match: 5.

In DNA form, the CDR3 reads TGTGCCAGCAGCTCACAGGGGGCTATTTCCTACGAGCAGTACTTC. Translated: CASSSQGAISYEQYF. The genes are TRBV11-2 and TRBJ2-7; 9 bases match TRBD1. Looked up from germline, CDR1 is SGHAT and CDR2 is FQNNGV. CDR3 length equals 15 residues. V gave up 4 bases and J gave up 1 base; unmatched junction bases: 5. Looking up the rest from reference TRBV11-2 and TRBJ2-7 gives the full variable domain: EAGVAQSPRYKIIEKRQSVAFWCNPISGHATLYWYQQILGQGPKLLIQFQNNGVVDDSQLPKDRFSAERLKGVDSTLKIQPAKLEDSAVYLCASSSQGAISYEQYFGPGTRLTVT.